This T cell receptor beta chain was identified during a study of T cell changes during pregnancy in multiple sclerosis. Only in-frame clones appear in the TCRdb table, and some are missing; sequencing was by immunoSEQ multiplex PCR. The sample lists just under 70,000 clones; about 90% were seen once. Sequenced material: peripheral blood, taken in the second trimester of pregnancy. The sequence came from a female donor with multiple sclerosis, enrolled in a pregnancy study.

The DNA of the CDR3 is TGTGCCAGTAGTATACGGGCCCAGGGGCTAAGATCTGGGGCCAACGTCCTGACTTTC. Its protein is CASSIRAQGLRSGANVLTF. The rearrangement joins TRBV19 to TRBJ2-6; possible D gene TRBD1, 6 bases. CDR3 size: 19 residues. In germline, CDR1 is LNHDA, CDR2 SQIVND (reference sequence). V dropped 2 bases and J dropped 1 base, with 18 bases sitting between them.